This entry lists 10 T cell receptor beta chains sequenced from one sample in a study of cytomegalovirus exposure and HLA in healthy donors. Primers for the PCR totalled 60 Vbeta and 13 Jbeta. Generated by immunoSEQ multiplex PCR, the TCRdb table keeps only in-frame clones and is missing some. Among some 95,000 clones listed, less than 70% were seen once. The source material was PBMCs. The receptor source for this set is a female donor in good health and CMV-seronegative.

This sequence joins TRBV7-9 and TRBJ1-3; D not certain. CDR1 SEHNR and CDR2 FQNEAQ come from the germline V gene (reference sequence). V was cut by 4 bases and J by 3 bases, with 4 bases left in between. The CDR3 is made up of 12 amino acids. The DNA for the CDR3 is TGTGCCAGCAGCTCCGGTGGAAACACCATATATTTT. Its translation: CASSSGGNTIYF.

V gene TRBV30 combines with J gene TRBJ1-4; the match to TRBD1 covers 8 bases. The ends lost 2 bases at V and 5 bases at J; junction bases unmatched: 4. The length of the CDR3 is 14 residues. CDR1 GTSNPN and CDR2 SVGIG come from the germline V gene (reference sequence). The CDR3 bases are TGTGCCTGGAGTCCCTGGACAGGGAATGAAAAACTGTTTTTT. Its translation is CAWSPWTGNEKLFF.

This sequence joins TRBV18 and TRBJ2-7, with 8 bases that match TRBD2. Germline V gives CDR1 KGHSH, CDR2 LQKENI. The trim removed 6 bases at V and 6 bases at J, leaving 13 bases unmatched. The CDR3 loop spans 15 amino acids. CDR3 region: CASSPFSAGGGEQYF. The CDR3 DNA reads TGTGCCAGCTCGCCCTTTAGCGCGGGAGGAGGCGAGCAGTACTTC.

The chain is built from TRBV18 and TRBJ2-1, with TRBD2 matching 8 bases. V lost 4 bases, J lost 8 bases, and 1 base stayed unmatched. The CDR3 covers 12 residues. CDR1 and CDR2 (germline): KGHSH, LQKENI. CDR3 residues: CASSLGRDEQFF. Here the CDR3 DNA reads TGTGCCAGCTCACTCGGGAGGGATGAGCAGTTCTTC.

The gene calls are TRBV6-1 and TRBJ2-1; 10 nucleotides agree with TRBD1. The CDR3 extends over 13 amino acids. With V trimmed by 8 bases and J by 7 bases, 5 bases remained unmatched. Germline V CDR1 and CDR2: MNHNS, SASEGT. The CDR3 spells CASLGTGENEQFF. The CDR3 nucleotides are TGTGCCAGCCTTGGGACAGGGGAAAATGAGCAGTTCTTC.

V and J are TRBV5-5 and TRBJ1-5; no definite D call. The CDR3 has 14 residues. V was shortened by 0 bases and J by 0 bases, with 4 bases between the two germline ends. The germline CDR1 and CDR2 sequences are SGHKS and YYEKEE (reference sequence). The CDR3 protein is CASSLGYSNQPQHF. CDR3 sequence (DNA): TGTGCCAGCAGCTTGGGCTATAGCAATCAGCCCCAGCATTTT.

This chain links TRBV29-1 with TRBJ1-1; maybe TRBD1 (5 bases). There are 13 residues in the CDR3. V shed 3 bases and J shed 6 bases, with 14 bases lying between them. Germline CDR1 SQVTM, CDR2 ANQGSEA. CDR3 in amino acids: CSVDRDSNAEAFF. The CDR3, as DNA: TGCAGCGTTGATCGCGACAGTAACGCTGAAGCTTTCTTT.

This clone was detected once. The gene calls are TRBV7-2 and TRBJ1-1, with a tentative D call TRBD1 (5 bases). This CDR3 is built from 15 residues. Germline V CDR1 and CDR2: SGHTA, FQGNSA. The ends were cut back, 1 base at V and 0 bases at J, with 9 bases in the middle. The CDR3 bases are TGTGCCAGCAGCTTAGGGCCAGGGATGAACACTGAAGCTTTCTTT. This translates into CASSLGPGMNTEAFF.

This chain joins TRBV6-5 and TRBJ2-5; 8 positions agree with TRBD1. The V gene's germline CDR1 is MNHEY and CDR2 SVGAGI. With 5 bases clipped from V and 5 bases from J, the junction kept 7 bases outside the gene matches. The CDR3 covers 14 residues. As DNA, the CDR3 is TGTGCCAGCAGTCCCCCGGGACAGGATGAGACCCAGTACTTC. It is translated as CASSPPGQDETQYF.

This clone was recorded a few times. The V call is TRBV15, the J call TRBJ2-7; 7 positions match TRBD2. J lost 1 base, V lost 0 bases, and 3 bases had no gene match. Germline V gene data show CDR1 as LNHNV and CDR2 as YYDKDF (reference sequence). The CDR3 has 15 residues. CDR3 sequence (DNA): TGTGCCACCAGCAGAGATCGGGGGGTTTCCTACGAGCAGTACTTC. It codes for CATSRDRGVSYEQYF.